The clone carrying this T cell receptor beta chain appeared a few times. Germline V lookup: CDR1 PRHDT, CDR2 FYEKMQ (reference sequence). V was clipped by 3 bases and J by 1 base; unmatched bases: 15. The CDR3 consists of 19 residues. This entry comes from a study of T cells after yellow fever vaccination. TCRdb reprocessed the 5' RACE reads via MiXCR and lists one record per CDR3 protein. The sample holds about 300,000 distinct CDR3 sequences, 6.8% seen once. The chain employs TRBV13 and TRBJ1-1, with 9 bases aligning to TRBD1. Material: PBMCs, obtained roughly seven weeks after the first yellow fever vaccination. The sequence derives from a man younger than 30 who received the YFV17D yellow fever vaccine. CDR3 residues: CASSLPDRGKIGGNTEAFF. In nucleotides, the CDR3 is TGTGCCAGCAGCTTGCCGGACAGGGGTAAAATCGGTGGGAACACTGAAGCTTTCTTT.